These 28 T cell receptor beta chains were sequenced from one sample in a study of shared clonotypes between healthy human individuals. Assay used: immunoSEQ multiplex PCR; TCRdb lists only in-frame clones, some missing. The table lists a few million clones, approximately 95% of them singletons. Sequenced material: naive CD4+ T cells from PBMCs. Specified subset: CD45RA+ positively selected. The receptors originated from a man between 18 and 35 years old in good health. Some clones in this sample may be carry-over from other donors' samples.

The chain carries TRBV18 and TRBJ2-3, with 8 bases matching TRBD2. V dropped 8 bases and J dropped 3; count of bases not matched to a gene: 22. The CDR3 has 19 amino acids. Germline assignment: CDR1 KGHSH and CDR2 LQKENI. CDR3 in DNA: TGTGCCAGCCCCCCAGGGGCGAGCGGGAGTCGGGGTTCGACAGATACGCAGTATTTT. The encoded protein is CASPPGASGSRGSTDTQYF.

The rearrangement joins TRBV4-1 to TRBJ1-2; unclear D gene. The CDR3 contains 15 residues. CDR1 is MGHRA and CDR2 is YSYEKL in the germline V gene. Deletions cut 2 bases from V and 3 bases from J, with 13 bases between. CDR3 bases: TGCGCCAGCAGCCAAATCTGGGCAGGAGACTATGGCTACACCTTC. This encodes CASSQIWAGDYGYTF.

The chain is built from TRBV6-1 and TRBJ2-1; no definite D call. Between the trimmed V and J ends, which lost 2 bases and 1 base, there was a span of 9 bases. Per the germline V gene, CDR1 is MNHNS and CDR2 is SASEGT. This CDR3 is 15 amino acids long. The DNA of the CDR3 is TGTGCCAGCAGTGAAAGGGTTCGTTCCTACAATGAGCAGTTCTTC. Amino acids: CASSERVRSYNEQFF.

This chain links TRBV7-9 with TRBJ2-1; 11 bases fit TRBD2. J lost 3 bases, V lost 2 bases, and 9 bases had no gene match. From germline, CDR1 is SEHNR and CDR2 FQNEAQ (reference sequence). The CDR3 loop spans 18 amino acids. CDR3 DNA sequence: TGTGCCAGCAGCTTAACCTCCCCTACTAGCGGGAGCTACAATGAGCAGTTCTTC. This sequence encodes CASSLTSPTSGSYNEQFF. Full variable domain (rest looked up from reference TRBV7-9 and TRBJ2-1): DTGVSQNPRHKITKRGQNVTFRCDPISEHNRLYWYRQTLGQGPEFLTYFQNEAQLEKSRLLSDRFSAERPKGSFSTLEIQRTEQGDSAMYLCASSLTSPTSGSYNEQFFGPGTRLTVL.

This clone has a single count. The CDR3 loop reads CASSDRGPSGYGYTF. CDR3 DNA: TGCGCCAGCAGCGATAGGGGGCCCTCTGGCTATGGCTACACCTTC. The V call is TRBV5-1, the J call TRBJ1-2; 7 bases are shared with TRBD1. V shed 4 bases, J shed 4 bases, and the junction held 10 bases outside the gene matches. CDR3 size: 15 residues. The germline gives CDR1 SGHRS, CDR2 YFSETQ.

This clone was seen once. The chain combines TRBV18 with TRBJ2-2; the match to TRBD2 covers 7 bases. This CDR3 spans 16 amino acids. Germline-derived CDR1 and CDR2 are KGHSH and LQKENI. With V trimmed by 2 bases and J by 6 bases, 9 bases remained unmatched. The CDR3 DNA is TGTGCCAGCTCACCAGACCAAAGCGGGGTTGCCGGGGAGCTGTTTTTT. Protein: CASSPDQSGVAGELFF.

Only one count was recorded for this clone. CDR3 amino acids: CASSGDVSNYGYTF. CDR3 coding DNA: TGTGCCAGCAGCGGGGACGTTTCTAACTATGGCTACACCTTC. The rearrangement uses TRBV9 and TRBJ1-2; a possible D gene is TRBD1 (5 bases). The CDR3 loop spans 14 amino acids. V gave up 3 bases and J gave up 0 bases, with 9 bases separating them. Per germline, CDR1 SGDLS and CDR2 YYNGEE.

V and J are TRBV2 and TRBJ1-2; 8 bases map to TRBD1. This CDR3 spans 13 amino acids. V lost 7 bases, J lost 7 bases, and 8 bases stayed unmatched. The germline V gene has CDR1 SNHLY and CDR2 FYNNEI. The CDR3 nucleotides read TGTGCCAGCATTGGGCAGGGGGCAGGTGGCTACACCTTC. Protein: CASIGQGAGGYTF.

The CDR3 region is CASRPGQGGEAFF. The CDR3, as DNA: TGTGCCAGCAGACCTGGACAGGGGGGTGAAGCTTTCTTT. V is TRBV7-9 and J is TRBJ1-1, with TRBD1 matching 10 bases. V dropped 6 bases and J dropped 7; count of bases not matched to a gene: 5. CDR3 length: 13 amino acids. Germline values: CDR1 SEHNR, CDR2 FQNEAQ (reference sequence).

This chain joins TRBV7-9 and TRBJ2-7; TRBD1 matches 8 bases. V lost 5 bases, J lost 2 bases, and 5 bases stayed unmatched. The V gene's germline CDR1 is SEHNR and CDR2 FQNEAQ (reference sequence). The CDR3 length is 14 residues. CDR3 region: CASSHTGGTYEQYF. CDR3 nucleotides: TGTGCCAGCAGCCACACAGGGGGGACCTACGAGCAGTACTTC.

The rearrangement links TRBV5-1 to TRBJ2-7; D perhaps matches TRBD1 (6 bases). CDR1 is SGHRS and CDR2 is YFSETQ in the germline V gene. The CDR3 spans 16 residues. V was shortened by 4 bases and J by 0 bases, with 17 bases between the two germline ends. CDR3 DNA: TGCGCCAGCAGCGGAGCCGGGACAACGAGCTCCTACGAGCAGTACTTC. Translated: CASSGAGTTSSYEQYF. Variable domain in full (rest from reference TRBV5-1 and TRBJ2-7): KAGVTQTPRYLIKTRGQQVTLSCSPISGHRSVSWYQQTPGQGLQFLFEYFSETQRNKGNFPGRFSGRQFSNSRSEMNVSTLELGDSALYLCASSGAGTTSSYEQYFGPGTRLTVT.

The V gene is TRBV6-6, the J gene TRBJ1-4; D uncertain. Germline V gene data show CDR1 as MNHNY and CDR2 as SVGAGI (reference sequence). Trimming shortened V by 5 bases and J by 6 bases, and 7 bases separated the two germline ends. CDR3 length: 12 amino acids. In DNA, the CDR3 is TGTGCCAGCAGTCAAACATATGAAAAACTGTTTTTT. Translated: CASSQTYEKLFF.

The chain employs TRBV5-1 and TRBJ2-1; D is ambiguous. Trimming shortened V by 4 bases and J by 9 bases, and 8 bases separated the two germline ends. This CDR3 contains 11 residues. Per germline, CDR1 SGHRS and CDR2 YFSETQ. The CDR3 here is CASSARTEQFF. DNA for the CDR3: TGCGCCAGCAGCGCCCGGACTGAGCAGTTCTTC.

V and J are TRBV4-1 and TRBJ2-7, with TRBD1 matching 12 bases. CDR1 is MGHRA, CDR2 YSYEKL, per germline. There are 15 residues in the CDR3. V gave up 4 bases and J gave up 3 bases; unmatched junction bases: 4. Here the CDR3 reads CASSLGTGGVYEQYF. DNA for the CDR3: TGCGCCAGCAGCCTAGGGACAGGGGGCGTCTACGAGCAGTACTTC.

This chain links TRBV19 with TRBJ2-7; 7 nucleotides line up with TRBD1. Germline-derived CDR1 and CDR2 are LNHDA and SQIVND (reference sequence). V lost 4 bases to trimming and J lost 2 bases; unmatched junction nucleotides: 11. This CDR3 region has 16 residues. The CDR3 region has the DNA TGTGCCAGTAGTAAACCCCTCCGGGACAGCACCTACGAGCAGTACTTC. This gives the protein CASSKPLRDSTYEQYF.

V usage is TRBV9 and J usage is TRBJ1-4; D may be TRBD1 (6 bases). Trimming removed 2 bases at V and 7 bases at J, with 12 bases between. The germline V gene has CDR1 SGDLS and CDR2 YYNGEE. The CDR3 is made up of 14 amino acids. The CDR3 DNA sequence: TGTGCCAGCAGCGTGAACAGGGAAGGTGAAAAACTGTTTTTT. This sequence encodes CASSVNREGEKLFF.

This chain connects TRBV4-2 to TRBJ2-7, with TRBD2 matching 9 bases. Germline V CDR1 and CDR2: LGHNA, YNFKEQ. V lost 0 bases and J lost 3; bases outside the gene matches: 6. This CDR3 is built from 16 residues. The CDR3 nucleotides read TGTGCCAGCAGCCAAGATTGGGGACTAGCCGTCTACGAGCAGTACTTC. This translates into CASSQDWGLAVYEQYF.

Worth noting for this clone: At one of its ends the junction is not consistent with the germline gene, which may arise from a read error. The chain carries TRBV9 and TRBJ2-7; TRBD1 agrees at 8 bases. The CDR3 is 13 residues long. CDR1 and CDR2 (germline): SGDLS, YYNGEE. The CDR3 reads CASSRTGSFEQYF. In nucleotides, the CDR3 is TGTGCCAGCAGTCGGACAGGGTCCTTCGAGCAGTACTTC.

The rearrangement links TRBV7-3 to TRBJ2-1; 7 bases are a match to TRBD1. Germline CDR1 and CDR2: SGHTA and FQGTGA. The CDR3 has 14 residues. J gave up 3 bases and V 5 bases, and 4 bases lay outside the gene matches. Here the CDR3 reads CASSIAGGYNEQFF. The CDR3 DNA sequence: TGTGCCAGCAGCATTGCAGGGGGCTACAATGAGCAGTTCTTC.

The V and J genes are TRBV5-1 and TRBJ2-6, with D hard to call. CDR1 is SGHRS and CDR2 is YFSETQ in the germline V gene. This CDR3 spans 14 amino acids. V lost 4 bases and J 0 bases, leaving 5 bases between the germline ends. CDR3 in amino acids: CASSMSSGANVLTF. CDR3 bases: TGCGCCAGCAGCATGAGCTCTGGGGCCAACGTCCTGACTTTC.

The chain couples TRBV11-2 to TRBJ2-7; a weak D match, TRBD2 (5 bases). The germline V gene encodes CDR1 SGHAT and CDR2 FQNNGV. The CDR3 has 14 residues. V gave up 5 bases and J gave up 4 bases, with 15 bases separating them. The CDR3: CASSPWAGRYEQYF. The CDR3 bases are TGTGCCAGCAGCCCTTGGGCGGGCCGATACGAGCAGTACTTC.

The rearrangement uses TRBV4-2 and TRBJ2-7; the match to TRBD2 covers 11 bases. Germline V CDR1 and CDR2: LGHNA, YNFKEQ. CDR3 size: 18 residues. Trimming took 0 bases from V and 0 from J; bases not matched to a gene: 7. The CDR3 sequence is CASSQDGRGLADSYEQYF. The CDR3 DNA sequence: TGTGCCAGCAGCCAAGATGGGAGGGGACTAGCGGACTCCTACGAGCAGTACTTC.

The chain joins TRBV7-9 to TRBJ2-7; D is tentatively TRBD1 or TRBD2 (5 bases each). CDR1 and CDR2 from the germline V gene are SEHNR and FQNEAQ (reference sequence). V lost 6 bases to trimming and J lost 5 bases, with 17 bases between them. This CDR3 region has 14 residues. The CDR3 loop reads CASSTAGLANEQYF. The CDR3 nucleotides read TGTGCCAGCAGTACGGCAGGGTTAGCGAACGAGCAGTACTTC.

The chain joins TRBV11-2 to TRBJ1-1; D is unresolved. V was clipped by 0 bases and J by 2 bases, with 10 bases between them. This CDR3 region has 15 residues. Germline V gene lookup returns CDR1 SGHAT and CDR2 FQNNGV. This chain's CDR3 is CASSLDAQANTEAFF. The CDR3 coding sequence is TGTGCCAGCAGCTTAGATGCCCAGGCTAACACTGAAGCTTTCTTT.

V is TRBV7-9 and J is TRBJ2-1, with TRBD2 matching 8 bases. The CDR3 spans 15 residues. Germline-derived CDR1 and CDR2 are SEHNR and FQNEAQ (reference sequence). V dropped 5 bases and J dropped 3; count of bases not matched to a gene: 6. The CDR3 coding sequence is TGTGCCAGCAGCCCGCACGGGGGGGGCTACAATGAGCAGTTCTTC. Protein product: CASSPHGGGYNEQFF.

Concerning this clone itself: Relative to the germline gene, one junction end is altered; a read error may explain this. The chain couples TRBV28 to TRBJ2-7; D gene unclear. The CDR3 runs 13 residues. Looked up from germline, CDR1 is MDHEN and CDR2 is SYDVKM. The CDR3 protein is CASSLRSLPSPLF. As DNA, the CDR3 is TGTGCCAGCAGTTTACGATCACTCCCGAGTCCTCTGTTC.

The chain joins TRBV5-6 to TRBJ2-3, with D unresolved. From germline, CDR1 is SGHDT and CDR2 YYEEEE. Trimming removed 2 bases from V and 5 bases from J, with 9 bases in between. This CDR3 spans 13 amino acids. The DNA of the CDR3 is TGTGCCAGCAGCTTAGCCCCCGGAGATACGCAGTATTTT. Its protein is CASSLAPGDTQYF.

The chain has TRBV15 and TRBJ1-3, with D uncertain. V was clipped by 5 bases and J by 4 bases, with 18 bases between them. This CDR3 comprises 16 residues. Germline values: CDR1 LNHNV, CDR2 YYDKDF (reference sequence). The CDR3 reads CATSGMGSLDGNTIYF. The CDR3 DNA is TGTGCCACCAGCGGCATGGGGTCCCTGGACGGAAACACCATATATTTT.